Sequencing of this TCR beta chain was carried out in a study of shared clonotypes between healthy human individuals. Tens of thousands of T cell genomes (about 210 ng DNA) went into each sorted-subset replicate. TCRdb's table, derived via immunoSEQ multiplex PCR, lists solely in-frame clones and lacks some. Of 1.5 million to 2.5 million clones listed, roughly 94% are singletons. The germline V and J ends were trimmed by 3 bases and 3 bases, with 10 bases remaining between them. CDR1 and CDR2 from the germline V gene are SGHRS and YFSETQ. The CDR3 has 13 residues. This clone was seen only once. Naive CD8 cells, CD45RO-negative and positively selected for CCR7, excluded terminally differentiated effector memory CD45RA+ cells.

This TCR derives from a man aged 18 to 30 in good health. The sequenced sample was naive CD8+ T cells sorted from blood. The chain has TRBV5-1 and TRBJ2-7; TRBD1 is a possible D gene (6 bases). CDR3 in amino acids: CASSSGTHYEQYF. The CDR3 DNA is TGCGCCAGCAGCTCCGGGACACACTACGAGCAGTACTTC.